Presented here are 30 T cell receptor beta chains from one specimen sequenced in a study of spatial heterogeneity in lung cancer. The antigens of these receptors remain unknown. Study-level points and caveats: Expanded alpha and beta TCR counts within tumors tracked tumor mutation counts.

Each CDR3 protein is one row after TCRdb ran MiXCR on the 5' RACE reads. Of over 6,500 distinct CDR3 sequences in the sample, about 12% were seen once. Time point in this sample: sample taken at primary tumor resection. The source was lung tumor tissue, collected at surgery. These receptors all stem from a male donor with early-stage non-small cell lung cancer.

To note about this clonotype: This beta chain came through as a stray read in a library set up for alpha chains, and its size says little. The V call is TRBV5-1, the J call TRBJ2-2, with 13 bases aligning to TRBD2. Germline loops: CDR1 SGHRS, CDR2 YFSETQ. Trimming cost V 4 bases and J 5 bases; bases outside gene matches: 11. The CDR3 runs to 18 residues. DNA of the CDR3: TGCGCCAGCAGCCAAACTAGCGGGAGGGCCGCGTTGACCGGGGAGCTGTTTTTT. This encodes CASSQTSGRAALTGELFF.

Remarks on this clonotype: This beta chain lies outside the target of a library built for alpha chains; its clone size means little. CDR3 coding DNA: TGTGCCAGCAGTTTCCCCGGGGTCTACGAGCAGTACTTC. Residues: CASSFPGVYEQYF. The chain combines TRBV27 with TRBJ2-7; D might be TRBD2 (5 bases). Trimming pared 3 bases from V and 3 bases from J, leaving 9 bases between. This CDR3 spans 13 amino acids. Per the germline V gene, CDR1 is MNHEY and CDR2 is SMNVEV (reference sequence).

This clonotype came up many times. This beta chain is an unintended read in a library built for alpha chains; its size means little. V and J are TRBV25-1 and TRBJ2-1, with 11 bases matching TRBD2. The CDR3 consists of 15 residues. Germline trimming cut 7 bases from V and 9 bases from J; bases unmatched to any gene: 11. Germline values: CDR1 MGHDK, CDR2 SYGVNS. Here the CDR3 reads CASTDSGRALGEQFF. CDR3 nucleotides: TGTGCCAGCACCGATAGCGGGAGGGCCCTTGGTGAGCAGTTCTTC.

There are many counts of this clonotype. The library was built for alpha chains, so this beta chain is an off-target read and its size means little. This rearrangement joins TRBV5-1 to TRBJ2-7, with D perhaps matching TRBD1 (6 bases). Germline assignment: CDR1 SGHRS and CDR2 YFSETQ. Trimming pared 3 bases from V and 1 base from J, leaving 14 bases between. The CDR3 runs 15 residues. As DNA, the CDR3 is TGCGCCAGCAGCTCCATGGAGGACAGTTCCTACGAGCAGTACTTC. This sequence encodes CASSSMEDSSYEQYF.

By sample share, this clonotype is large. The size of this beta chain means little, since it is a stray read in a library made for alpha chains. V gene TRBV7-2 combines with J gene TRBJ2-1, with TRBD2 identical over 7 bases. CDR3 length equals 14 residues. Germline V gene sequence: CDR1 SGHTA, CDR2 FQGNSA. V shed 1 base, J shed 8 bases, and the junction held 5 bases outside the gene matches. CDR3 DNA: TGTGCCAGCAGCTTAGTGTCGCGGGAGCATGAGCAGTTCTTC. It specifies CASSLVSREHEQFF.

This clonotype was found a few times. The library was prepared for alpha chains; this beta chain is a stray read, so its frequency means little. V gene TRBV4-2 combines with J gene TRBJ2-1, with D possibly TRBD2 on 6 matching bases. Trimming removed 3 bases from V and 8 bases from J, with 14 bases in between. The CDR3 is made up of 14 amino acids. The germline CDR1 and CDR2 sequences are LGHNA and YNFKEQ. The CDR3 region has the DNA TGTGCCAGCAGCCAGGGGACTCTAGCATATGAGCAGTTCTTC. Translating gives CASSQGTLAYEQFF.

This clonotype occurred many times. Little can be read into the size of this beta chain, an off-target read in a library designed for alpha chains. The rearrangement uses TRBV11-3 and TRBJ2-2; D possibly corresponds to TRBD1 (5 bases). The CDR3 has 12 residues. V was pared by 3 bases and J by 12 bases, with 11 bases between. Germline loops: CDR1 SGHNT, CDR2 YENEEA. For the CDR3, the DNA is TGTGCCAGCAGCTTGGGGCCTTCCAAGCTGTTTTTT. It codes for CASSLGPSKLFF.

This clonotype occurred many times. As an off-target read in a library built for alpha chains, this beta chain has a frequency of little significance. The rearrangement uses TRBV27 and TRBJ2-2; 7 bases align to TRBD1. Germline trimming cut 8 bases from V and 1 base from J; bases unmatched to any gene: 4. CDR1 MNHEY and CDR2 SMNVEV come from the germline V gene (reference sequence). This CDR3 region has 14 residues. This CDR3 is CASQWTGNTGELFF. CDR3 nucleotide sequence: TGTGCCAGCCAGTGGACAGGGAACACCGGGGAGCTGTTTTTT.

This clonotype was recorded at least ten times. This beta chain came through as a stray read in a library set up for alpha chains, and its size says little. This chain links TRBV20-1 with TRBJ1-4; TRBD1 matches at 8 bases. V shed 2 bases and J 4 bases; nucleotides not matched to a gene: 6. The CDR3 sequence is 15 residues long. Germline CDR1 and CDR2: DFQATT and SNEGSKA (reference sequence). The chain's CDR3 is CSARMTGAFNEKLFF. The CDR3 nucleotides read TGCAGTGCTAGAATGACAGGGGCTTTTAATGAAAAACTGTTTTTT.

The sample holds one count of this clonotype. Because the CDR3's place on the DNA is in doubt, the DNA is left out and the CDR3 is given as listed by TCRdb. As an off-target read in a library built for alpha chains, this beta chain has a frequency of little significance. V gene TRBV5-4 combines with J gene TRBJ2-1; the table's D call of TRBD2 was not tested on the DNA. The CDR3 region is 21 residues in length, termini included. Germline assignment: CDR1 SGHNT and CDR2 YYREEE (reference sequence). This CDR3 reads CASSFYICSASGLAGYNEQFF.

This clonotype was counted ten times or more. This beta chain appears as a stray read in a library generated for alpha chains; its size is not informative. The chain is built from TRBV5-1 and TRBJ2-3; D ambiguous. Germline V gene data show CDR1 as SGHRS and CDR2 as YFSETQ. CDR3 length: 16 amino acids. V was pared by 0 bases and J by 6 bases, with 17 bases between. Here the CDR3 reads CASSLGALPRADTQYF. The CDR3 nucleotides read TGCGCCAGCAGCTTGGGAGCTCTACCCCGAGCCGATACGCAGTATTTT.

This clonotype was observed at least ten times. For a library built for alpha chains, this beta chain is a stray read; little rests on its size. The chain joins TRBV27 to TRBJ2-7, with TRBD1 identical over 7 bases. The junction had 7 bases not matched to a gene; V was cut back by 5 bases and J by 3 bases. The CDR3 extends over 14 amino acids. Germline V gene data show CDR1 as MNHEY and CDR2 as SMNVEV (reference sequence). Here the CDR3 DNA reads TGTGCCAGCAGTCCACGGACAGGCTACTACGAGCAGTACTTC. It specifies CASSPRTGYYEQYF.

This clonotype was seen repeatedly, ten times or more. This beta chain is off target for a library built for alpha chains, so its abundance means little. This chain joins TRBV10-3 and TRBJ2-5; D may be TRBD1 (5 bases). V lost 3 bases, J lost 4 bases, and 12 bases lay in between. Germline CDR1 and CDR2: ENHRY and SYGVKD. This CDR3 contains 14 residues. CDR3 amino acids: CAISEGSGSETQYF. CDR3 DNA sequence: TGTGCCATCAGTGAAGGGTCAGGGTCAGAGACCCAGTACTTC.

This clonotype was detected only a few times. This beta chain is an off-target read within a library intended for alpha chains, so its frequency means little. The CDR3 loop reads CSVGLRRTDSTDTQYF. CDR3 nucleotides: TGCAGCGTGGGACTCCGTAGGACAGATAGCACAGATACGCAGTATTTT. V and J are TRBV29-1 and TRBJ2-3; D might be TRBD1 or TRBD2, each matching 6 bases. V dropped 6 bases and J dropped 0 bases, with 19 bases sitting between them. The CDR3 loop spans 16 amino acids. Looked up from germline, CDR1 is SQVTM and CDR2 is ANQGSEA.

This clonotype was seen repeatedly, ten times or more. The size of this beta chain means little, since it is a stray read in a library made for alpha chains. The chain uses TRBV6-6 and TRBJ2-7; D possibly corresponds to TRBD1 (5 bases). The CDR3 has 14 amino acids. The V gene's germline CDR1 is MNHNY and CDR2 SVGAGI (reference sequence). The V end lost 2 bases, the J end lost 2 bases, and 10 bases lay between the germline ends. The CDR3, as DNA: TGTGCCAGCAGTTACGGCAGGGATACCTACGAGCAGTACTTC. This encodes CASSYGRDTYEQYF.

Points on this clonotype: Found in a library prepared for alpha chains, this beta chain is an off-target read, and its abundance has little meaning. This chain connects TRBV14 to TRBJ1-4, with unresolved D. The CDR3 runs to 14 residues. Trimming took off 0 bases at V and 8 bases at J, with 10 bases between the two ends. Germline CDR1 reads SGHDN; CDR2 reads FVKESK. The CDR3 coding sequence is TGTGCCAGCAGCCAAGATTTCGGAGGGGAAAAACTGTTTTTT. The encoded protein is CASSQDFGGEKLFF. Using reference TRBV14 and TRBJ1-4 for the parts outside the CDR3, the full variable domain is EAGVTQFPSHSVIEKGQTVTLRCDPISGHDNLYWYRRVMGKEIKFLLHFVKESKQDESGMPNNRFLAERTGGTYSTLKVQPAELEDSGVYFCASSQDFGGEKLFFGSGTQLSVL.

At least ten counts were recorded for this clonotype. Little can be read into the size of this beta chain, an off-target read in a library designed for alpha chains. The chain combines TRBV6-2 or TRBV6-3 with TRBJ2-1; tentative D call: TRBD1 (6 bases). The CDR3 covers 15 residues. From germline, CDR1 is MNHEY and CDR2 SVGEGT. With 1 base removed from V and 6 bases from J, the gap between germline ends came to 13 bases. CDR3 sequence reads: CASSYLDSLGNEQFF. The CDR3 nucleotides read TGTGCCAGCAGTTACTTGGACAGTTTGGGCAATGAGCAGTTCTTC.

This clonotype was recorded at least ten times. This beta chain is a stray sequence in a library constructed for alpha chains; its clone size is not meaningful. This chain joins TRBV7-9 and TRBJ2-7; D may be TRBD2 (7 bases). The V end was cut by 2 bases, the J end by 2 bases, with 13 bases between. The CDR3 extends over 15 amino acids. Germline CDR1 is SEHNR and CDR2 is FQNEAQ (reference sequence). The CDR3 DNA is TGTGCCAGCAGCTTATGGGGGGGCTCGGCCTACGAGCAGTACTTC. Its translation is CASSLWGGSAYEQYF.

Comments on this clonotype: This beta chain appears as a stray read in a library generated for alpha chains; its size is not informative. This chain uses TRBV29-1 with TRBJ2-5, with 7 bases identical to TRBD1. The germline gives CDR1 SQVTM, CDR2 ANQGSEA. The CDR3 length is 13 residues. J was trimmed by 4 bases and V by 6 bases; bases with no gene match: 8. The CDR3 spells CSVLTGPRETQYF. In DNA form, the CDR3 reads TGCAGCGTCCTGACAGGGCCGCGAGAGACCCAGTACTTC.

This clonotype has ten or more counts. A library made for alpha chains picked up this beta chain off target, so its size means little. The chain combines TRBV11-2 with TRBJ2-1; D might be TRBD2 (5 bases). Germline CDR1 and CDR2: SGHAT and FQNNGV. Trimming left V 11 bases short and J 5 bases short, with 16 bases between. This CDR3 comprises 13 residues. In nucleotides, the CDR3 is TGTGCCTCAAGCCGAGGGCGGGACAATGAGCAGTTCTTC. The encoded protein is CASSRGRDNEQFF.

By share of the sample, this clonotype is medium-sized. This beta chain is off target for a library built for alpha chains, so its abundance means little. CDR3 in DNA: TGTGCCACCAGTGATTTGACTAGCGATGAGCAGTTCTTC. Its translation: CATSDLTSDEQFF. The chain carries TRBV24-1 and TRBJ2-1; 7 positions agree with TRBD2. Germline CDR1 reads KGHDR; CDR2 reads SFDVKD. The CDR3 runs 13 residues. With V trimmed by 0 bases and J by 8 bases, 0 bases remained unmatched.

This clonotype is judged medium-sized. Being off target in a library aimed at alpha chains, this beta chain has a size of little meaning. The chain links TRBV6-1 to TRBJ2-3, with D unresolved. V was trimmed by 6 bases and J by 0 bases, leaving 7 bases between them. From germline, CDR1 is MNHNS and CDR2 SASEGT. The CDR3 has 13 amino acids. The CDR3 loop is CASRPPSTDTQYF. The CDR3 nucleotides read TGTGCCAGCAGGCCTCCTAGCACAGATACGCAGTATTTT.

This clonotype was picked up a small number of times. This beta chain lies outside the target of a library built for alpha chains; its clone size means little. CDR3 region: CASSLSPGADEKLFF. For the CDR3, the DNA is TGCGCCAGCAGTCTCTCCCCAGGGGCGGACGAAAAACTGTTTTTT. The V and J genes are TRBV23-1 and TRBJ1-4; tentative D call: TRBD1 (6 bases). TRBV23-1 is an ORF for which the function is uncertain. CDR3 length equals 15 residues. V dropped 4 bases and J dropped 8 bases, with 17 bases sitting between them.

Many counts were recorded for this clonotype. This beta chain was picked up by a library intended for alpha chains and is off target, so its count carries little meaning. The chain is built from TRBV14 and TRBJ2-1; 10 nucleotides agree with TRBD1. Losses at the gene ends were 1 base for V and 9 bases for J; bases not matched to a gene: 6. Germline lookup yields CDR1 SGHDN and CDR2 FVKESK. This CDR3 spans 15 amino acids. This CDR3 is CASSQVRQGAGEQFF. The CDR3 DNA is TGTGCCAGCAGCCAAGTTAGACAGGGGGCCGGTGAGCAGTTCTTC.

To note about this clonotype: This beta chain is an unintended read in a library built for alpha chains; its size means little. The V gene is TRBV3-1, the J gene TRBJ2-3; 11 bases line up with TRBD1. This CDR3 is 15 amino acids long. CDR1 is LGHDT, CDR2 YNNKEL, per germline (reference sequence). The V and J ends lost 6 bases and 3 bases, in that order; junction bases with no gene match: 5. CDR3 nucleotides: TGTGCCAGCAGTTCCGGACAGGGGGCGACAGATACGCAGTATTTT. This gives the protein CASSSGQGATDTQYF.

This clonotype showed up many times. The library was designed around alpha chains, so this beta chain is a stray read whose abundance carries little weight. This sequence joins TRBV7-2 and TRBJ2-7, with 11 bases identical to TRBD2. The germline CDR1 and CDR2 sequences are SGHTA and FQGNSA. The CDR3 covers 15 residues. Trimming removed 3 bases from V and 2 bases from J; junction bases left unmatched: 3. The CDR3 nucleotides read TGTGCCAGCAGCTTGACTAGCGGGACCACCTACGAGCAGTACTTC. Its translation is CASSLTSGTTYEQYF.

This clonotype was picked up many times. In a library made to pick up alpha chains, this beta chain is a stray read with a size that means little. CDR3: CASSHRPRETQYF. CDR3 bases: TGTGCCAGCAGCCACCGGCCCCGAGAGACCCAGTACTTC. V and J are TRBV14 and TRBJ2-5; D unclear. Germline V lookup: CDR1 SGHDN, CDR2 FVKESK. Trimming cost V 3 bases and J 4 bases, with 9 bases left between them. This CDR3 is built from 13 residues.

Many counts were recorded for this clonotype. This beta chain lies outside the target of a library built for alpha chains; its clone size means little. The rearrangement joins TRBV12-3 or TRBV12-4 to TRBJ1-1; no clear D gene. The V gene lost 7 bases and the J gene lost 1 base, with 16 bases spanning the gap. The CDR3 length is 15 residues. For the CDR3, the DNA is TGTGCCAGCAATCCCTCTTTCGTTCCGAACACTGAAGCTTTCTTT. This gives the protein CASNPSFVPNTEAFF.

This clonotype was seen repeatedly, ten times or more. As an off-target read in a library built for alpha chains, this beta chain has a frequency of little significance. The V call is TRBV19, the J call TRBJ1-5; D is undetermined. Germline V gene sequence: CDR1 LNHDA, CDR2 SQIVND (reference sequence). V shed 3 bases and J shed 4 bases, with 7 bases lying between them. This CDR3 is built from 13 residues. The CDR3 nucleotides read TGTGCCAGTAGTATGGCCCTAAATCAGCCCCAGCATTTT. Translated: CASSMALNQPQHF.

With respect to this clonotype: Found in a library prepared for alpha chains, this beta chain is an off-target read, and its abundance has little meaning. V gene TRBV15 combines with J gene TRBJ1-4; D ambiguous. The germline V gene has CDR1 LNHNV and CDR2 YYDKDF (reference sequence). The V end lost 4 bases, the J end lost 4 bases, and 10 bases lay between the germline ends. The CDR3 length is 14 residues. CDR3 coding DNA: TGTGCCACCAGCACACTTCAGGATAATGAAAAACTGTTTTTT. Protein sequence: CATSTLQDNEKLFF.